The entry below gives a single TCR beta chain sequence along with its context. Antigen specificity is unknown. This entry is derived from a study of shared clonotypes between healthy human individuals. Study-wide context: There were three CD4 naive, three CD4 memory, two CD8 naive and one CD8 memory plates per donor.

Study findings and constraints: What rarefaction showed was incomplete sorted-subset sequencing despite large depth.

The J segment lost 7 bases and the V segment lost 2 bases, leaving 4 bases of the junction unmatched. CDR3 length: 14 residues. Germline V gives CDR1 MNHEY, CDR2 SVGAGI. This table comes from immunoSEQ multiplex PCR, and its TCRdb copy is limited to in-frame clones, with some not included. The sample has a few hundred thousand clones, 96% seen once. This clonotype originated in a man aged 30-40 years in good health. The V gene is TRBV6-5, the J gene TRBJ1-5; 8 nucleotides line up with TRBD1. Sequenced: memory CD8+ T cells sorted from blood. The subset denotes: CD45RO+ cells pooled with CCR7-negative TemRA cells. The CDR3 DNA is TGTGCCAGCAGTTACCGGACAGGGCGCCAGCCCCAGCATTTT. It codes for CASSYRTGRQPQHF.